This T cell receptor beta chain was identified during a study of molecular identifiers for immune sequencing clone quantification. One entry per CDR3 protein, called by TCRdb with MiXCR from the PCR reads. The sample carries about 60,000 distinct CDR3 sequences, under 20% recorded once. This clonotype was seen repeatedly, ten times or more. The CDR3 consists of 14 residues. Looked up from germline, CDR1 is SQVTM and CDR2 is ANQGSEA. V gave up 0 bases and J gave up 4 bases, with 13 bases separating them. The rearrangement links TRBV29-1 to TRBJ2-7; weak D call: TRBD1 (5 bases). The sequenced material came from naive CD8+ T cells from blood, with Jurkat cell RNA spiked in. Subset here: FACS-sorted CD8+CD4-CCR7+CD45RA+ naive T cells. This TCR came from a human donor in good health. Some libraries in this study had Jurkat cell RNA spiked in. In nucleotides, the CDR3 is TGCAGCGTTGAAGATCAGGACACGGGTTACGAGCAGTACTTC. Translation gives CSVEDQDTGYEQYF.